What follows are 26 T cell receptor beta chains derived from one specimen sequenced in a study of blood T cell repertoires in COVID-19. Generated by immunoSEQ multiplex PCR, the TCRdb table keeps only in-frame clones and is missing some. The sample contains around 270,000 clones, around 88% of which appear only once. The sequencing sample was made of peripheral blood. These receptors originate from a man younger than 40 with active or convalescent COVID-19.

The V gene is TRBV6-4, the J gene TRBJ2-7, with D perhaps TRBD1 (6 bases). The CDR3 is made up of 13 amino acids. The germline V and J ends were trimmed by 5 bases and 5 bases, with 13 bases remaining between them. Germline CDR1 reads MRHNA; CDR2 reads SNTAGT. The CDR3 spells CASSRDAGDEQYF. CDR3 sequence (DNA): TGTGCCAGCAGTCGCGACGCAGGGGACGAGCAGTACTTC.

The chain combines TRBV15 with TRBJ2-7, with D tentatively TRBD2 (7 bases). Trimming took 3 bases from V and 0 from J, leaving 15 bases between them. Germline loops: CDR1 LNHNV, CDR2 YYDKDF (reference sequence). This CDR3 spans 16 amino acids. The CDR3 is CATSRGGQVSSYEQYF. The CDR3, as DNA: TGTGCCACCAGCAGGGGGGGGCAGGTTAGCTCCTACGAGCAGTACTTC.

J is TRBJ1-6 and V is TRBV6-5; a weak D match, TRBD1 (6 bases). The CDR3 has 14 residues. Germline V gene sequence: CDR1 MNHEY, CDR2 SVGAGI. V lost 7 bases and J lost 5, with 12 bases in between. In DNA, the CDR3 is TGTGCCAGCAAAGTACAGGGTCATAATTCACCCCTCCACTTT. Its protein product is CASKVQGHNSPLHF.

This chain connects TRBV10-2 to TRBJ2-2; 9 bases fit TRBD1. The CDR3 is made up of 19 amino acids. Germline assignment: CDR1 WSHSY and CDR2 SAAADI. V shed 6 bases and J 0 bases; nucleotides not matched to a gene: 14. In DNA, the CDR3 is TGCGCCAGCAGAAAAGGGACAGGGCGTTTAGATGCGAACACCGGGGAGCTGTTTTTT. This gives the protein CASRKGTGRLDANTGELFF.

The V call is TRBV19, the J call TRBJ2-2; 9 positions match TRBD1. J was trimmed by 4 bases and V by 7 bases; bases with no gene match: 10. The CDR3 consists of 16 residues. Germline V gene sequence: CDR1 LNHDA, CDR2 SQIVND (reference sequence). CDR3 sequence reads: CASTLTGGFGTGELFF. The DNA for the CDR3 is TGTGCCAGTACCCTGACAGGGGGGTTCGGCACCGGGGAGCTGTTTTTT.

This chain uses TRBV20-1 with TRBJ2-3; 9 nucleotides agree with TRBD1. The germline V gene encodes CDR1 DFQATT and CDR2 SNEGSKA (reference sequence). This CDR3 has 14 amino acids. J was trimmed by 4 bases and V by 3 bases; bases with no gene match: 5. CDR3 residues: CSASPGTGPDTQYF. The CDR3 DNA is TGCAGTGCTAGTCCTGGGACAGGGCCAGATACGCAGTATTTT.

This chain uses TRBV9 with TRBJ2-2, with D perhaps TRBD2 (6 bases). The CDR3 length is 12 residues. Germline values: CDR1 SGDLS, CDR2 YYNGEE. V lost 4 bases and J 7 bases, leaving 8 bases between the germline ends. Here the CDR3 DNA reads TGTGCCAGCAGCCCGCGGGACGGGGAGCTGTTTTTT. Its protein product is CASSPRDGELFF. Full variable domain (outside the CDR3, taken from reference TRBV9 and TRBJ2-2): DSGVTQTPKHLITATGQRVTLRCSPRSGDLSVYWYQQSLDQGLQFLIQYYNGEERAKGNILERFSAQQFPDLHSELNLSSLELGDSALYFCASSPRDGELFFGEGSRLTVL.

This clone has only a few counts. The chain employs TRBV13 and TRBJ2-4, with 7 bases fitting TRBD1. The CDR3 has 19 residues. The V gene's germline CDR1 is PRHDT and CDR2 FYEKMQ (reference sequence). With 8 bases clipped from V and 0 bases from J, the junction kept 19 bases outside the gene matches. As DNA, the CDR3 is TGTGCCAGCGAGAACAGGGGCAGGGGTTTAGAGGTAGCCAAAAACATTCAGTACTTC. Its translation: CASENRGRGLEVAKNIQYF.

The CDR3 DNA is TGCGCCAGCAGCTTAGGATCGGGGGTAGACTATGGCTACACCTTC. As protein: CASSLGSGVDYGYTF. V and J are TRBV5-1 and TRBJ1-2; D may be TRBD1 (5 bases). This CDR3 comprises 15 residues. Per the germline V gene, CDR1 is SGHRS and CDR2 is YFSETQ. Trimming removed 2 bases at V and 3 bases at J, with 14 bases between.

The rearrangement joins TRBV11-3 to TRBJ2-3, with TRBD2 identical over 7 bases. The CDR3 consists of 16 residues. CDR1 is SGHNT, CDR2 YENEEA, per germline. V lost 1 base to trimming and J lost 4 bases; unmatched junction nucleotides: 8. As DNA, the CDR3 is TGTGCCAGCAGCTTAGGTTGGGGGGGGAACGCAGATACGCAGTATTTT. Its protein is CASSLGWGGNADTQYF. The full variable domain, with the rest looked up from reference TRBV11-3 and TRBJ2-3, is EAGVVQSPRYKIIEKKQPVAFWCNPISGHNTLYWYLQNLGQGPELLIRYENEEAVDDSQLPKDRFSAERLKGVDSTLKIQPAELGDSAVYLCASSLGWGGNADTQYFGPGTRLTVL.

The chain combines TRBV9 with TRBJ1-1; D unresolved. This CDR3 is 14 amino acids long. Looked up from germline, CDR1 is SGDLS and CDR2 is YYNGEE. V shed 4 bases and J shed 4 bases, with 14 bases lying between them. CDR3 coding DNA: TGTGCCAGCAGCCCCGGGAGGGTCGGCACTGAAGCTTTCTTT. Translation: CASSPGRVGTEAFF. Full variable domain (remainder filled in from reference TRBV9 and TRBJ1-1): DSGVTQTPKHLITATGQRVTLRCSPRSGDLSVYWYQQSLDQGLQFLIQYYNGEERAKGNILERFSAQQFPDLHSELNLSSLELGDSALYFCASSPGRVGTEAFFGQGTRLTVV.

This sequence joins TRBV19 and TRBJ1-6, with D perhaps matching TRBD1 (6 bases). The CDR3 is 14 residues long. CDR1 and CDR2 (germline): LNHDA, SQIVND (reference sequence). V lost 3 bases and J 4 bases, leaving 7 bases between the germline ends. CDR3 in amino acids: CASSIGQYNSPLHF. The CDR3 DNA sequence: TGTGCCAGTAGTATCGGACAGTATAATTCACCCCTCCACTTT.

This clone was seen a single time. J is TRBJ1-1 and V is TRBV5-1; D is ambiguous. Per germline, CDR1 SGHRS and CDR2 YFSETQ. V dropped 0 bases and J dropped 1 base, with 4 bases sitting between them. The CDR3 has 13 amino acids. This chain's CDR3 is CASSLAWNTEAFF. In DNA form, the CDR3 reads TGCGCCAGCAGCTTGGCCTGGAACACTGAAGCTTTCTTT.

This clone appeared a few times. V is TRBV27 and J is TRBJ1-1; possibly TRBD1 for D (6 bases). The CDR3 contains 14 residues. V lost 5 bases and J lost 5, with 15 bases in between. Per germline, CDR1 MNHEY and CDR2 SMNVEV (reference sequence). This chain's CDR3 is CASSPGQSGTEAFF. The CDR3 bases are TGTGCCAGCAGTCCAGGACAGTCGGGGACTGAAGCTTTCTTT.

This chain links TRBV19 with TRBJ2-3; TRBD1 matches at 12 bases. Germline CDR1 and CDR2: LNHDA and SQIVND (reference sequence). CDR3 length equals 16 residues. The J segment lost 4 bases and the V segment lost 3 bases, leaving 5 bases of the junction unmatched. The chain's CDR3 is CASSMGQGAVADTQYF. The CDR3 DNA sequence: TGTGCCAGTAGTATGGGACAGGGGGCGGTCGCAGATACGCAGTATTTT.

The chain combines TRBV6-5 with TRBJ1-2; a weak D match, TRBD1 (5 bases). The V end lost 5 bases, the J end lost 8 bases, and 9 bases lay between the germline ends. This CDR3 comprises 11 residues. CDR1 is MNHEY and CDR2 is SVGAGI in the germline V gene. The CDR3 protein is CASSTGQGYTF. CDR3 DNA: TGTGCCAGCAGTACTGGACAAGGCTACACCTTC.

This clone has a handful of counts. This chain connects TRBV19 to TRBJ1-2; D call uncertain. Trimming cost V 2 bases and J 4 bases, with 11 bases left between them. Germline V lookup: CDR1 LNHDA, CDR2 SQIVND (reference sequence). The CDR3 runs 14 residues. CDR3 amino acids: CASSISRGSYGYTF. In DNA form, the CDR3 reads TGTGCCAGTAGTATAAGTCGAGGTAGCTATGGCTACACCTTC.

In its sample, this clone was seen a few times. CDR3: CAWQMIDKNYGYTF. CDR3 DNA sequence: TGTGCCTGGCAGATGATCGATAAAAACTATGGCTACACCTTC. The chain couples TRBV30 to TRBJ1-2; D is ambiguous. Germline V gene lookup returns CDR1 GTSNPN and CDR2 SVGIG (reference sequence). The V gene lost 5 bases and the J gene lost 2 bases, with 15 bases spanning the gap. The CDR3 is made up of 14 amino acids.

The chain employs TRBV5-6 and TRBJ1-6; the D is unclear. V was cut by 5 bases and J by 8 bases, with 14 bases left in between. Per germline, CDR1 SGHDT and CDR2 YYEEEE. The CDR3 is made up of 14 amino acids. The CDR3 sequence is CASSSVAADSPLHF. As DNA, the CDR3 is TGTGCCAGCAGTTCGGTGGCCGCGGATTCACCCCTCCACTTT.

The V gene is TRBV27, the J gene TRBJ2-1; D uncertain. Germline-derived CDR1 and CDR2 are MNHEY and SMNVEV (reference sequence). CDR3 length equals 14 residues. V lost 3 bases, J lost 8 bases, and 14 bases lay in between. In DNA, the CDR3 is TGTGCCAGCAGTTTCGGCCAGAGGTACGATGAGCAGTTCTTC. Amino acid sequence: CASSFGQRYDEQFF.

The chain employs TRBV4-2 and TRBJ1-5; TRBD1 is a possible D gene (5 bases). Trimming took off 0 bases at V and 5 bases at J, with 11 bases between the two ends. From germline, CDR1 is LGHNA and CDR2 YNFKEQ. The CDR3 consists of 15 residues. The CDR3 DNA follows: TGTGCCAGCAGCCAAGATAGCAGGGCCGATCAGCCCCAGCATTTT. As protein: CASSQDSRADQPQHF.

The CDR3 reads CASSLRTGGTYGYTF. The CDR3 DNA is TGTGCCAGCAGCTTAAGGACCGGGGGGACCTATGGCTACACCTTC. The chain joins TRBV7-8 to TRBJ1-2; a possible D gene is TRBD1 (5 bases). The CDR3 has 15 residues. CDR1 and CDR2 from the germline V gene are SGHVS and FQNEAQ. Trimming took 2 bases from V and 4 from J, leaving 14 bases between them.

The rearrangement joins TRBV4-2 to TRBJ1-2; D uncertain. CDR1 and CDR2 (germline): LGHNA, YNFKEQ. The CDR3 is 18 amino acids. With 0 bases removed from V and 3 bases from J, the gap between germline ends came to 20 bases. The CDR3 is CASSQEDGQNPAYYGYTF. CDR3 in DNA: TGTGCCAGCAGCCAAGAAGATGGGCAGAACCCCGCTTACTATGGCTACACCTTC.

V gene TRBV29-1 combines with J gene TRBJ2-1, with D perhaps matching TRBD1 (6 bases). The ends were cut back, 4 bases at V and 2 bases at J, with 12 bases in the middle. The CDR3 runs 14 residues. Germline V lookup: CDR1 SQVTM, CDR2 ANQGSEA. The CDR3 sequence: CSVVGGGPYNEQFF. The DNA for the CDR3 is TGCAGCGTTGTTGGGGGCGGGCCCTACAATGAGCAGTTCTTC.

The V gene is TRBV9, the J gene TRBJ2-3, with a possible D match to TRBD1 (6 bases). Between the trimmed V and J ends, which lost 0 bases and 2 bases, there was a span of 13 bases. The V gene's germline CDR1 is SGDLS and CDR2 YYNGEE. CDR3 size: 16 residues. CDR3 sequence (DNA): TGTGCCAGCAGCGTAGGTCCATCGGGACACACAGATACGCAGTATTTT. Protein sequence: CASSVGPSGHTDTQYF.

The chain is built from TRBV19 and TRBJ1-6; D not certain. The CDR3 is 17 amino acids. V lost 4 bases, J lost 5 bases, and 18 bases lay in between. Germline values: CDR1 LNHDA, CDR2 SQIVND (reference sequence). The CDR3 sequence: CASSNGRRTSDNSPLHF. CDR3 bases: TGTGCCAGTAGTAACGGGAGGCGTACATCCGATAATTCACCCCTCCACTTT.